The 21 T cell receptor beta chains given below trace back to one sample, sequenced in a study of blood T cell repertoires in COVID-19. The repertoire was sequenced with immunoSEQ multiplex PCR; TCRdb's copy has only in-frame clones and lacks some. The table records around 150,000 clones, about 74% of them present only once. Sequenced: peripheral blood. The receptors were sampled from a man aged 45 to 65 with acute or convalescent COVID-19.

V gene TRBV30 combines with J gene TRBJ1-4; 9 bases are shared with TRBD1. The V gene's germline CDR1 is GTSNPN and CDR2 SVGIG (reference sequence). The CDR3 is 13 amino acids. V lost 2 bases to trimming and J lost 6 bases; unmatched junction nucleotides: 1. This CDR3 is CAWSWDRDEKLFF. The DNA for the CDR3 is TGTGCCTGGAGTTGGGACAGGGATGAAAAACTGTTTTTT. Full variable domain (remainder filled in from reference TRBV30 and TRBJ1-4): SQTIHQWPATLVQPVGSPLSLECTVEGTSNPNLYWYRQAAGRGLQLLFYSVGIGQISSEVPQNLSASRPQDRQFILSSKKLLLSDSGFYLCAWSWDRDEKLFFGSGTQLSVL.

J is TRBJ1-5 and V is TRBV5-1; D gene unclear. This CDR3 spans 16 amino acids. V was clipped by 1 base and J by 0 bases, with 11 bases between them. In germline, CDR1 is SGHRS, CDR2 YFSETQ. The CDR3 protein is CASSLRREDSNQPQHF. CDR3 nucleotide sequence: TGCGCCAGCAGCTTGCGCCGGGAAGATAGCAATCAGCCCCAGCATTTT.

The chain joins TRBV5-1 to TRBJ1-2, with unresolved D. CDR3 length: 10 amino acids. Trimming shortened V by 3 bases and J by 8 bases, and 5 bases separated the two germline ends. Per germline, CDR1 SGHRS and CDR2 YFSETQ. In DNA form, the CDR3 reads TGCGCCAGCAGCTCGGAGGGCTACACCTTC. This codes for CASSSEGYTF.

The rearrangement uses TRBV19 and TRBJ1-4, with 10 bases aligning to TRBD1. The trim removed 2 bases at V and 10 bases at J, leaving 7 bases unmatched. CDR3 length equals 15 residues. Germline CDR1 and CDR2: LNHDA and SQIVND (reference sequence). CDR3: CASSIPLGQGRKLFF. The CDR3 coding sequence is TGTGCCAGTAGTATACCATTGGGACAGGGGCGAAAACTGTTTTTT.

The chain is built from TRBV10-3 and TRBJ2-5, with TRBD2 as a possible D gene (5 bases). V dropped 3 bases and J dropped 5 bases, with 16 bases sitting between them. CDR1 is ENHRY and CDR2 is SYGVKD in the germline V gene. The length of the CDR3 is 15 residues. The DNA for the CDR3 is TGTGCCATCAGTGAACACTCAGAGGGTTTGGAGACCCAGTACTTC. This gives the protein CAISEHSEGLETQYF.

This chain joins TRBV11-2 and TRBJ1-1; no firm D call. CDR1 and CDR2 (germline): SGHAT, FQNNGV. The length of the CDR3 is 10 residues. Trimming cost V 8 bases and J 1 base, with 2 bases left between them. In nucleotides, the CDR3 is TGTGCCAGCCAGAACACTGAAGCTTTCTTT. This encodes CASQNTEAFF.

The chain employs TRBV30 and TRBJ1-1; the match to TRBD1 covers 9 bases. Germline CDR1 GTSNPN, CDR2 SVGIG (reference sequence). V was clipped by 2 bases and J by 7 bases; unmatched bases: 5. The length of the CDR3 is 13 residues. The CDR3 loop is CAWSSTGGDEAFF. CDR3 in DNA: TGTGCCTGGAGTTCAACAGGGGGCGATGAAGCTTTCTTT.

This chain joins TRBV15 and TRBJ2-4; 8 bases align to TRBD1. Germline V lookup: CDR1 LNHNV, CDR2 YYDKDF (reference sequence). The length of the CDR3 is 17 residues. The trim removed 0 bases at V and 2 bases at J, leaving 6 bases unmatched. The CDR3 nucleotides are TGTGCCACCAGCAGAGAGAGCCAGGGGGCGTCCAAAAACATTCAGTACTTC. Translated: CATSRESQGASKNIQYF.

This clone was seen once. The chain joins TRBV3-1 (or the pseudogene TRBV3-2) to TRBJ1-2, with unresolved D. This CDR3 is built from 13 residues. With 4 bases removed from V and 8 bases from J, the gap between germline ends came to 14 bases. In germline, CDR1 is LGHDT, CDR2 YNNKEL (reference sequence). The CDR3 protein is CASSPRWVEGYTF. DNA of the CDR3: TGTGCCAGCAGCCCCCGCTGGGTGGAGGGCTACACCTTC.

With regard to this clone: The missing conserved phenylalanine or tryptophan at the end of this CDR3 makes a read error likely. The DNA is left out, because the CDR3 cannot be placed on it with certainty; the CDR3 is given as TCRdb lists it. The rearrangement links TRBV3-1 (or the pseudogene TRBV3-2) to TRBJ1-6. The CDR3 has 13 residues if both end residues are counted. CDR1 LGHDT and CDR2 YNNKEL come from the germline V gene (reference sequence). CDR3 in amino acids: CASSQDNRTKTPH.

This clone occurred a few times. V usage is TRBV24-1 and J usage is TRBJ1-6; TRBD1 aligns across 10 bases. V was clipped by 5 bases and J by 0 bases; unmatched bases: 18. Germline V gene sequence: CDR1 KGHDR, CDR2 SFDVKD. The CDR3 length is 22 residues. The CDR3 region has the DNA TGTGCCACCAGTGGGGGCGGCCGGGACAGGGGAACCTCGAGCTCCTATAATTCACCCCTCCACTTT. It is translated as CATSGGGRDRGTSSSYNSPLHF.

The chain uses TRBV30 and TRBJ1-3, with 10 bases aligning to TRBD1. Per germline, CDR1 GTSNPN and CDR2 SVGIG (reference sequence). The CDR3 extends over 15 amino acids. V dropped 3 bases and J dropped 3; count of bases not matched to a gene: 5. The CDR3 here is CAWRVDRGYGNTIYF. CDR3 bases: TGTGCCTGGAGGGTGGACAGGGGGTATGGAAACACCATATATTTT.

The rearrangement uses TRBV18 and TRBJ1-6, with TRBD1 matching 7 bases. This CDR3 is 18 amino acids long. Germline-derived CDR1 and CDR2 are KGHSH and LQKENI. Trimming at V came to 2 bases and at J to 10 bases, leaving 17 bases not matched to a gene. The CDR3 region has the DNA TGTGCCAGCTCACCAATTCCTCCAGGGGGTATTTCTGGATCACCCCTCCACTTT. Its translation is CASSPIPPGGISGSPLHF.

The chain joins TRBV5-5 to TRBJ2-5, with D perhaps matching TRBD2 (6 bases). The germline V gene encodes CDR1 SGHKS and CDR2 YYEKEE (reference sequence). The CDR3 has 13 amino acids. The V end lost 2 bases, the J end lost 3 bases, and 8 bases lay between the germline ends. The CDR3 reads CASSFGGEETQYF. For the CDR3, the DNA is TGTGCCAGCAGCTTCGGAGGGGAAGAGACCCAGTACTTC. The entire variable domain, with the rest obtained from reference TRBV5-5 and TRBJ2-5, is as follows: DAGVTQSPTHLIKTRGQQVTLRCSPISGHKSVSWYQQVLGQGPQFIFQYYEKEERGRGNFPDRFSARQFPNYSSELNVNALLLGDSALYLCASSFGGEETQYFGPGTRLLVL.

The V and J genes are TRBV27 and TRBJ1-5, with 7 nucleotides matching TRBD1. The CDR3 runs to 15 residues. V was clipped by 5 bases and J by 2 bases; unmatched bases: 6. CDR1 is MNHEY, CDR2 SMNVEV, per germline (reference sequence). The CDR3 nucleotides are TGTGCCAGCAGTCCTCTTGGGACAGGCAATCAGCCCCAGCATTTT. Translating it yields CASSPLGTGNQPQHF.

This chain uses TRBV20-1 with TRBJ1-2; 8 positions match TRBD1. CDR1 and CDR2 (germline): DFQATT, SNEGSKA (reference sequence). After removal of 3 bases from V and 6 bases from J, the junction contained 6 bases not matched to a gene. The CDR3 runs to 13 residues. The CDR3 reads CSASDPTGDGYTF. The CDR3 DNA follows: TGCAGTGCTAGTGACCCGACAGGGGATGGCTACACCTTC.

This chain links TRBV14 with TRBJ2-5; D unresolved. In germline, CDR1 is SGHDN, CDR2 FVKESK. The V and J ends lost 1 base and 5 bases respectively, with 5 bases between them. The CDR3 length is 12 residues. The CDR3 loop reads CASSQGRETQYF. The CDR3 coding sequence is TGTGCCAGCAGCCAAGGGCGGGAGACCCAGTACTTC.

The V call is TRBV4-1, the J call TRBJ1-4; D is unclear. This CDR3 is built from 13 residues. CDR1 MGHRA and CDR2 YSYEKL come from the germline V gene. Trimming removed 4 bases at V and 6 bases at J, with 9 bases between. CDR3 bases: TGCGCCAGCAGCCTGACTTTGGATGAAAAACTGTTTTTT. Amino acid sequence: CASSLTLDEKLFF.

The CDR3 spells CASSLTGVPTDTQYF. CDR3 nucleotides: TGTGCCAGCAGCTTGACAGGGGTCCCCACAGATACGCAGTATTTT. The rearrangement joins TRBV7-2 to TRBJ2-3; 8 bases agree with TRBD1. The junction had 4 bases not matched to a gene; V was cut back by 3 bases and J by 2 bases. Germline V gene sequence: CDR1 SGHTA, CDR2 FQGNSA. This CDR3 contains 15 residues.

The V and J genes are TRBV6-1 and TRBJ2-7, with 7 bases that match TRBD2. Per the germline V gene, CDR1 is MNHNS and CDR2 is SASEGT. J lost 2 bases, V lost 0 bases, and 7 bases had no gene match. The CDR3 contains 16 residues. The CDR3: CASSEASGSAPYEQYF. The DNA for the CDR3 is TGTGCCAGCAGTGAAGCTAGCGGGTCCGCTCCCTACGAGCAGTACTTC.

This clone was observed a few times. The chain recombines TRBV3-1 (or the pseudogene TRBV3-2) with TRBJ1-3; no firm D call. The V and J ends lost 3 bases and 0 bases respectively, with 9 bases between them. The CDR3 has 15 residues. In germline, CDR1 is LGHDT, CDR2 YNNKEL (reference sequence). CDR3 nucleotides: TGTGCCAGCAGCCATCTCCGCAGCTCTGGAAACACCATATATTTT. Its protein product is CASSHLRSSGNTIYF.